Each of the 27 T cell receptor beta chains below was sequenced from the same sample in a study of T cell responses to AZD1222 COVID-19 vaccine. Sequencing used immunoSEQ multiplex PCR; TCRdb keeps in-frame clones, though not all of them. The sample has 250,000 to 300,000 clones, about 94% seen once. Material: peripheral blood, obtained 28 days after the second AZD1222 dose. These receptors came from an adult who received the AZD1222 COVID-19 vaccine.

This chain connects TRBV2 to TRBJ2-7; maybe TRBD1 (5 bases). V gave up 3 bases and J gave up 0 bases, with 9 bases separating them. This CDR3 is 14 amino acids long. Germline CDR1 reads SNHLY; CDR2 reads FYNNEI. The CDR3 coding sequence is TGTGCCAGCAGTGACCAGGGTAGCTCCTACGAGCAGTACTTC. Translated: CASSDQGSSYEQYF. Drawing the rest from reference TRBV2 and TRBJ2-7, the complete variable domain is EPEVTQTPSHQVTQMGQEVILRCVPISNHLYFYWYRQILGQKVEFLVSFYNNEISEKSEIFDDQFSVERPDGSNFTLKIRSTKLEDSAMYFCASSDQGSSYEQYFGPGTRLTVT.

As DNA, the CDR3 is TGTGCCAGTGGCGGGACAGGGCGAAACTCACCCCTCCACTTT. Protein product: CASGGTGRNSPLHF. The rearrangement links TRBV2 to TRBJ1-6, with 9 bases lining up with TRBD1. The V segment lost 9 bases and the J segment 10 bases; nucleotides outside the gene matches: 10. Germline V gene sequence: CDR1 SNHLY, CDR2 FYNNEI. CDR3 length: 14 amino acids.

CDR3 loop: CASSQLIQQGEGNTIYF. Here the CDR3 DNA reads TGCGCCAGCAGCCAACTTATACAACAGGGGGAGGGAAACACCATATATTTT. The gene calls are TRBV4-1 and TRBJ1-3; 8 bases map to TRBD1. The CDR3 length is 17 residues. Per the germline V gene, CDR1 is MGHRA and CDR2 is YSYEKL. Unmatched junction bases numbered 10, after V lost 2 bases and J lost 4 bases.

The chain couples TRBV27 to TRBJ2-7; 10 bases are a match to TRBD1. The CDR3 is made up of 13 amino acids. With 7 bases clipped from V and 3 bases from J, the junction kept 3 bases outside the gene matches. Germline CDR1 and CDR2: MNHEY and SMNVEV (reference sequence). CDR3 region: CASTRTGGYEQYF. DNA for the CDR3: TGTGCCAGCACCCGGACAGGGGGCTACGAGCAGTACTTC.

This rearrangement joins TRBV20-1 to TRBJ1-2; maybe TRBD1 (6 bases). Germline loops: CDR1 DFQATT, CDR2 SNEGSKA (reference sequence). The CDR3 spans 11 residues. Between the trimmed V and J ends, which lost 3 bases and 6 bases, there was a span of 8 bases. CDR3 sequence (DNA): TGCAGTGCTAGGGAGGGGGATGGCTACACCTTC. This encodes CSAREGDGYTF.

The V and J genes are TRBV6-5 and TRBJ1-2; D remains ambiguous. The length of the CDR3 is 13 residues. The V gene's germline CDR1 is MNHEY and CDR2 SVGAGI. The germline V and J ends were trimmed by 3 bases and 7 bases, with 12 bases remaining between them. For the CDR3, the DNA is TGTGCCAGCAGTTATCTTACGGGGTCTGGCTACACCTTC. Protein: CASSYLTGSGYTF.

The CDR3 here is CASSWIPPEAFF. CDR3 in DNA: TGTGCCAGCAGTTGGATCCCCCCTGAAGCTTTCTTT. The rearrangement links TRBV7-9 to TRBJ1-1; D is unclear. Trimming pared 6 bases from V and 6 bases from J, leaving 11 bases between. This CDR3 region has 12 residues. Germline lookup yields CDR1 SEHNR and CDR2 FQNEAQ (reference sequence).

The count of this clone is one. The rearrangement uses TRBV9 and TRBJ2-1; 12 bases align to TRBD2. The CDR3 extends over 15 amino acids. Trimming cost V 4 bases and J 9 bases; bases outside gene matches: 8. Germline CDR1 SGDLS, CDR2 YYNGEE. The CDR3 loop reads CASSSRTSGTGEQFF. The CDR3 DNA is TGTGCCAGCAGCTCTAGGACTAGCGGGACCGGTGAGCAGTTCTTC.

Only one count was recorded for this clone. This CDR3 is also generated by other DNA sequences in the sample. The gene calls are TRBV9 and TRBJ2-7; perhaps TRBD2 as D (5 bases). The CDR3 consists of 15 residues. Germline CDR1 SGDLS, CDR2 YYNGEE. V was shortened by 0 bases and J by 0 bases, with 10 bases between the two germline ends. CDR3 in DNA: TGTGCCAGCAGCGTAGGCGGGCATAGCTCCTACGAGCAGTACTTC. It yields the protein CASSVGGHSSYEQYF. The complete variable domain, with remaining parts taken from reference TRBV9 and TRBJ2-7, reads DSGVTQTPKHLITATGQRVTLRCSPRSGDLSVYWYQQSLDQGLQFLIQYYNGEERAKGNILERFSAQQFPDLHSELNLSSLELGDSALYFCASSVGGHSSYEQYFGPGTRLTVT.

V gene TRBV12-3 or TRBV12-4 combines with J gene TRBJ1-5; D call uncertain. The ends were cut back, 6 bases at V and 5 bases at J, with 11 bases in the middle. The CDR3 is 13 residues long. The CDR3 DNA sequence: TGTGCCAGCAGCCCCGACCCGGATCAGCCCCAGCATTTT. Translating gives CASSPDPDQPQHF.

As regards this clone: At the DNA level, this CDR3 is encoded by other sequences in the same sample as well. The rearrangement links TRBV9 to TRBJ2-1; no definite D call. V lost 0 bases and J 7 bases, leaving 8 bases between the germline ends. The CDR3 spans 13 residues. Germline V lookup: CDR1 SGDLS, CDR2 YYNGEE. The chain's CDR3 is CASSVAGGNEQFF. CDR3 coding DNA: TGTGCCAGCAGCGTAGCAGGTGGGAATGAGCAGTTCTTC.

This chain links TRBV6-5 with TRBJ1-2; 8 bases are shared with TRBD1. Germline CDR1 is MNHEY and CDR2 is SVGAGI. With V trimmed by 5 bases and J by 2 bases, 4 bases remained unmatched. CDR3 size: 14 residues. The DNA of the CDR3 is TGTGCCAGCAGTCCGGGACAGGAAAACTATGGCTACACCTTC. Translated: CASSPGQENYGYTF.

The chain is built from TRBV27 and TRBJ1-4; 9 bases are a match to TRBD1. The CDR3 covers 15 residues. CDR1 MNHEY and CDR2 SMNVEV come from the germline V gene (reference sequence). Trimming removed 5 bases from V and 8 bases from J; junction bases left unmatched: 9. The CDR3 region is CASSQRDREKEKLFF. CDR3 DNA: TGTGCCAGCAGTCAACGGGACAGGGAAAAGGAAAAACTGTTTTTT.

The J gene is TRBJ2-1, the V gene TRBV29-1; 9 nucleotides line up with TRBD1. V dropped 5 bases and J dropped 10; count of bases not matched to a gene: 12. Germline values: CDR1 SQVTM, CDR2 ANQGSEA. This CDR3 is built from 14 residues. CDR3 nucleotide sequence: TGCAGCGTTAGGGGGGGGACAGGGCCTTCAGAGCAGTTCTTC. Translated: CSVRGGTGPSEQFF.

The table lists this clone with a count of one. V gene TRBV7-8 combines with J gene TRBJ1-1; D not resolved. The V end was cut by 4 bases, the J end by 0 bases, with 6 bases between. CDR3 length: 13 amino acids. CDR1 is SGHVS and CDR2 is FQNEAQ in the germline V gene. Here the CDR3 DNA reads TGTGCCAGCAGCTCAAGGTTGAACACTGAAGCTTTCTTT. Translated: CASSSRLNTEAFF.

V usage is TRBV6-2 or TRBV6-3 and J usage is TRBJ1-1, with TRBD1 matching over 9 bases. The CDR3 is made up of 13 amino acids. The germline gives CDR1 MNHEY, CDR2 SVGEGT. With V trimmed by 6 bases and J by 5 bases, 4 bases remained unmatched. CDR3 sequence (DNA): TGTGCCAGCAGCCTACAGGGGGCGACTGAAGCTTTCTTT. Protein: CASSLQGATEAFF.

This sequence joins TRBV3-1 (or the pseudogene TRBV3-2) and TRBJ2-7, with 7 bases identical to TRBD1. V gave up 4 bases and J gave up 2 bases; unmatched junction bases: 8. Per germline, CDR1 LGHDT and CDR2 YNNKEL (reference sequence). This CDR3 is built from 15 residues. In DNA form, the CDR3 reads TGTGCCAGCAGCCCGGAGAGGACAGGAACCTACGAGCAGTACTTC. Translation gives CASSPERTGTYEQYF.

Here the CDR3 DNA reads TGTGCCAGCAGATACCACTCTGGGGCCAACGTCCTGACTTTC. This codes for CASRYHSGANVLTF. V is TRBV2 and J is TRBJ2-6; D unresolved. Germline V gives CDR1 SNHLY, CDR2 FYNNEI. V lost 6 bases and J 0 bases, leaving 6 bases between the germline ends. The CDR3 totals 14 residues.

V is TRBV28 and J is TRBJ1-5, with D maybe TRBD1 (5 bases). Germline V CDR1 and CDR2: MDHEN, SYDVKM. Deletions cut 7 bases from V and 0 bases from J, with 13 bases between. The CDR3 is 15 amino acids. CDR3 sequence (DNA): TGTGCCAGCATCCTAGAGGGGTTTAGCAATCAGCCCCAGCATTTT. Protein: CASILEGFSNQPQHF. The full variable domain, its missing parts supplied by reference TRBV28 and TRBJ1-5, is DVKVTQSSRYLVKRTGEKVFLECVQDMDHENMFWYRQDPGLGLRLIYFSYDVKMKEKGDIPEGYSVSREKKERFSLILESASTNQTSMYLCASILEGFSNQPQHFGDGTRLSIL.

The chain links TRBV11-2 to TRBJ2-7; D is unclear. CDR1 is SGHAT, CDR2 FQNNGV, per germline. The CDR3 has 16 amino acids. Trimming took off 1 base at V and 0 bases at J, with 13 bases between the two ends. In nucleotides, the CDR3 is TGTGCCAGCAGCTTAGTAAACAATATATACTCCTACGAGCAGTACTTC. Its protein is CASSLVNNIYSYEQYF.

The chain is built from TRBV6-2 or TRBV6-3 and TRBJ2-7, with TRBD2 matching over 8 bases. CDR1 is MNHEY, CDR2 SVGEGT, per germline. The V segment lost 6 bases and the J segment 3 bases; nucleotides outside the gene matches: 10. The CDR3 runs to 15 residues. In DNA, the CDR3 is TGTGCCAGCAGCCACGGGAGGGGATTGATCTACGAGCAGTACTTC. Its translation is CASSHGRGLIYEQYF.

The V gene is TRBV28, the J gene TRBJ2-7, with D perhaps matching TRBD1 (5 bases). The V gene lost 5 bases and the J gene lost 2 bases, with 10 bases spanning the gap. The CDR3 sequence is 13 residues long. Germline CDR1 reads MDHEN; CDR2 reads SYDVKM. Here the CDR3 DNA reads TGTGCCAGCAGTCAGACAGATCCCTACGAGCAGTACTTC. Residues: CASSQTDPYEQYF.

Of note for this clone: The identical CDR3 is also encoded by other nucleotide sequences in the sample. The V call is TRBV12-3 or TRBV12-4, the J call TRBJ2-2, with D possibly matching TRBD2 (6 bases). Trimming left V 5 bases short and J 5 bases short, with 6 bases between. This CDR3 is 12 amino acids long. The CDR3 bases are TGTGCCAGCAGTCGGGGGACCGGGGAGCTGTTTTTT. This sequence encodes CASSRGTGELFF.

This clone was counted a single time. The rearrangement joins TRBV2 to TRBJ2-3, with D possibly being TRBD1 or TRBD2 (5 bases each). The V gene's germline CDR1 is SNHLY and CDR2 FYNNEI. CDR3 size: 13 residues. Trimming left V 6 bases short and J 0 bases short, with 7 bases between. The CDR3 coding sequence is TGTGCCAGCAGCTGGGACAGCACAGATACGCAGTATTTT. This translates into CASSWDSTDTQYF.

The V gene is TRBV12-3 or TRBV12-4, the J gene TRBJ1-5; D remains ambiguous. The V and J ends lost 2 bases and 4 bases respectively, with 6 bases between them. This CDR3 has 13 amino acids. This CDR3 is CASSLTGNQPQHF. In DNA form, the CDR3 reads TGTGCCAGCAGTTTAACCGGGAATCAGCCCCAGCATTTT.

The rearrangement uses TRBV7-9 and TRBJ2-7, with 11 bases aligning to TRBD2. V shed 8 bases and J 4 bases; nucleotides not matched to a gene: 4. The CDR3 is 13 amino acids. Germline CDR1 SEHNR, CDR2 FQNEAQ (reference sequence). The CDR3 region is CASGRTSGYEQYF. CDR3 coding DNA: TGTGCCAGCGGCAGGACTAGCGGGTACGAGCAGTACTTC.

DNA of the CDR3: TGTGCCAGCAGCCAGAATAATTCACCCCTCCACTTT. Translated: CASSQNNSPLHF. The V gene is TRBV7-9, the J gene TRBJ1-6; D ambiguous. Germline-derived CDR1 and CDR2 are SEHNR and FQNEAQ (reference sequence). V gave up 5 bases and J gave up 5 bases, with 4 bases separating them. The CDR3 is 12 amino acids.